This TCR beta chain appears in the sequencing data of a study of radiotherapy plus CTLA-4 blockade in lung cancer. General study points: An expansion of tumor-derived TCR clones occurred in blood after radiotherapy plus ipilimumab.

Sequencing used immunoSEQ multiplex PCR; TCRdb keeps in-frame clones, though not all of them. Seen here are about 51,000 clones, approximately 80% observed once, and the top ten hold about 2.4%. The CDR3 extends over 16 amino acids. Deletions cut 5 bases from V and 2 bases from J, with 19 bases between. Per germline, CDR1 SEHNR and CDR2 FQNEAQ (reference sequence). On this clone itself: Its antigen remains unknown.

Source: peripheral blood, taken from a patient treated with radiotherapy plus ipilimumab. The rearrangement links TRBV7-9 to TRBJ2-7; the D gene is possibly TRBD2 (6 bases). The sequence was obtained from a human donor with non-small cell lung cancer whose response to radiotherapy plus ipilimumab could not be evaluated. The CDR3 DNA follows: TGTGCCAGCAGCGCAAGCGACGGGGGTTTGGCCTACGAGCAGTACTTC. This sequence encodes CASSASDGGLAYEQYF.